The rows below give T cell receptor beta chains drawn from one sample of a study of CXCR3-negative and CXCR3-positive naive CD8 T cells. Following a re-call of the 5' RACE reads, TCRdb has one entry per CDR3 protein and lacks DNA. The sample totals about 85,000 distinct CDR3 sequences; its top ten clones hold 0.82%. Sequenced: naive CXCR3+ CD8+ T cells from blood. The receptor source for this set is a human donor in good health. Some clones in this sample may be carry-over from other donors' samples. The CDR3 runs from the conserved cysteine through the conserved F or W.

J gene | V gene | CDR3 protein
TRBJ1-1 | TRBV6-6 | CASLPDRRIEAFF
TRBJ2-5 | TRBV12-3/TRBV12-4 | CASRPDGRGETQYF
TRBJ2-7 | TRBV6-6 | CASSYSVTGYEQYF
TRBJ2-7 | TRBV14 | CASSQGVFEEQYF
TRBJ2-1 | TRBV29-1 | CSVEGASSDYNEQFF
TRBJ1-1 | TRBV5-1 | CASSLSANTEAFF
TRBJ1-2 | TRBV11-2 | CASSPTGLLYGYTF
TRBJ2-6 | TRBV9 | CASAASDSGANVLTF
TRBJ1-1 | TRBV4-1 | CASRLAGVSTEAFF
TRBJ2-7 | TRBV4-3 | CASSQEVGTYEQYF
TRBJ2-7 | TRBV29-1 | CSVEGRQGATYEQYF
TRBJ2-5 | TRBV5-4 | CASSSGQGAGETQYF
TRBJ2-5 | TRBV12-3/TRBV12-4 | CASSLENRETQYF
TRBJ1-5 | TRBV20-1 | CSARVQFDKGNQPQHF
TRBJ2-6 | TRBV12-3/TRBV12-4 | CASSPPDRSGANVLTF
TRBJ2-5 | TRBV12-3/TRBV12-4 | CASSFGVETQYF
TRBJ2-7 | TRBV6-6 | CASSRQGSYEQYF
TRBJ1-2 | TRBV7-3 | CASKQGGDGYTF
TRBJ2-2 | TRBV29-1 | CSASVVVGELFF
TRBJ2-2 | TRBV7-9 | CASSLPGGSSTGELFF
TRBJ1-2 | TRBV27 | CASSSIGTAEGYTF
TRBJ1-6 | TRBV6-1 | CASSQWGETYNSPLHF
TRBJ1-6 | TRBV15 | CATSRGTGVGNSPLHF
TRBJ2-5 | TRBV5-5 | CASSLTTGDPPQETQYF
TRBJ2-1 | TRBV28 | CASSRSSRHEQFF
TRBJ2-7 | TRBV20-1 | CSARVTPRGYEQYF
TRBJ2-7 | TRBV5-1 | CASSSGQGDYEQCF
TRBJ1-1 | TRBV29-1 | CSVPWNTEAFF
TRBJ1-2 | TRBV7-9 | CASSLLSDLIHGYTF
TRBJ2-3 | TRBV28 | CASSTLAVRADTQYF
TRBJ1-5 | TRBV19 | CASSPRGRQPQHF
TRBJ2-5 | TRBV15 | CATSSERTGKETQYF
TRBJ1-6 | TRBV6-5 | CATSPGQGESPLHF
TRBJ1-5 | TRBV24-1 | CATSTSGDSNQPQHF
TRBJ2-7 | TRBV7-9 | CASSPLGSDTFYEQYF
TRBJ2-7 | TRBV6-2/TRBV6-3 | CASSGGLAAEEQYF
TRBJ2-1 | TRBV4-1 | CASSQTTGRAVEDEQFF
TRBJ1-2 | TRBV20-1 | CSVTGDTYGYTF
TRBJ1-1 | TRBV20-1 | CSAEPVNTEAFF
TRBJ2-1 | TRBV28 | CASSFWQGKDNEQFF
TRBJ2-7 | TRBV12-3/TRBV12-4 | CASSSYFTSGGLYEQYF